The entry below describes one TCR beta chain. The record originates from a study of blood T cell repertoires in COVID-19. Study-wide context: Sample material is recorded as cDNA or gDNA derived from T cells, B-cell-depleted T cells, or PBMCs.

Sequencing was performed with immunoSEQ multiplex PCR; in TCRdb, only in-frame clones are kept and a portion is missing. The table lists under 300,000 clones, more than 70% of them singletons. The CDR3 is made up of 16 amino acids. The germline V gene encodes CDR1 SNHLY and CDR2 FYNNEI. V gave up 9 bases and J gave up 0 bases, with 19 bases separating them. The source is an elderly man with acute or convalescent COVID-19. Material for sequencing was peripheral blood. The V call is TRBV2, the J call TRBJ2-3, with D possibly matching TRBD1 (6 bases). The CDR3 DNA reads as TGTGCCAGGGCTACCCGGGACACCTCTAGCACAGATACGCAGTATTTT. Protein sequence: CARATRDTSSTDTQYF.